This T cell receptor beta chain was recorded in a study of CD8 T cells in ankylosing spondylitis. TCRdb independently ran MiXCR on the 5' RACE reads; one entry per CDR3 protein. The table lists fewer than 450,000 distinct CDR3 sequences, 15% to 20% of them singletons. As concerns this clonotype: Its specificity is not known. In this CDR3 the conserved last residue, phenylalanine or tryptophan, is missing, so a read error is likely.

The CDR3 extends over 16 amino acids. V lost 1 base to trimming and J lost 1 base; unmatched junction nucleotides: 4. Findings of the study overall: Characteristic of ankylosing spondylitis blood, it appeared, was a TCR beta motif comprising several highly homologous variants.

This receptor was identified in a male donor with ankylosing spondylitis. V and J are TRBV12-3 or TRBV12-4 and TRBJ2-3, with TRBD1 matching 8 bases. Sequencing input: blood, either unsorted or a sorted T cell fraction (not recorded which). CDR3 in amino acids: CASSLGTGRGTDTQYL. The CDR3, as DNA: TGTGCCAGCAGTTTAGGGACAGGGCGGGGCACAGATACGCAGTATCTT.